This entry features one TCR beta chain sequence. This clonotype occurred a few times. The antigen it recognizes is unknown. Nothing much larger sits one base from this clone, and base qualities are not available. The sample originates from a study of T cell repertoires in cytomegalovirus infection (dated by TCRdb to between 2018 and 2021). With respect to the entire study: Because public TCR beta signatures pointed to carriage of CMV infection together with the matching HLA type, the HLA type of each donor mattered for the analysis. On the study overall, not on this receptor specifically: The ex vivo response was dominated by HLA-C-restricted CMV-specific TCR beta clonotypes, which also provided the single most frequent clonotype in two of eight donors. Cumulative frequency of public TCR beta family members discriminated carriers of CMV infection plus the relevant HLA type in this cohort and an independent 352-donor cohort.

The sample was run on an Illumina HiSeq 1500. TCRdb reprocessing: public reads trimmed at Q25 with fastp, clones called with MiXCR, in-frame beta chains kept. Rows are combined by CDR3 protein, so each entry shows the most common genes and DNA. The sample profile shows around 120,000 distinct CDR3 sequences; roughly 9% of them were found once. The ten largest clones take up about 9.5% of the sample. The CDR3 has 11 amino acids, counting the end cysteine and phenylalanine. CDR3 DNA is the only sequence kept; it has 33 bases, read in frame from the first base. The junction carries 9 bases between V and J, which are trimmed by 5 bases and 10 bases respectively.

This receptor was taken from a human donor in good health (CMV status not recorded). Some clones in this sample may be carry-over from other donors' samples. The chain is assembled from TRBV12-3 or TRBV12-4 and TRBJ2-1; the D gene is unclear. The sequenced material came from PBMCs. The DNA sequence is TGTGCCAGCAGTCCCAAGCAGGAGCAGTTCTTC. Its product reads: CASSPKQEQFF.